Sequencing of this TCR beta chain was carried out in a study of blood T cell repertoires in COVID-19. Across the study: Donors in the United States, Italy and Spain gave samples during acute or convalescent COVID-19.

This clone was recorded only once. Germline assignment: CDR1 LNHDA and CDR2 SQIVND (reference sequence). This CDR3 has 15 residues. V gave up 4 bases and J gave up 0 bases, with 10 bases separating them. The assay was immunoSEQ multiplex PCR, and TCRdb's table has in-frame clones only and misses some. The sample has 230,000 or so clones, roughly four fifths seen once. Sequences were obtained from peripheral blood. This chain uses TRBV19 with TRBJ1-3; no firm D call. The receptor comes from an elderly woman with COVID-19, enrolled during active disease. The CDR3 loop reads CASSTTPNSGNTIYF. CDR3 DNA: TGTGCCAGTAGTACAACTCCGAACTCTGGAAACACCATATATTTT.